This T cell receptor beta chain was obtained from a study of post-analysis software for immune sequencing data. Overall study: Relapsing-remitting, secondary progressive and progressive-relapsing multiple sclerosis were all included among the disease courses. Study results and caveats: Strong co-clustering by F measure was evident for samples that had been prepared in the same batch. Controls significantly exceeded multiple sclerosis patients in normalized Chao1 diversity. Compared with controls, patients had more of about 5 TRBV segments, including TRBV5-6, TRBV5-1 and TRBV20-1.

Germline V gene sequence: CDR1 SQVTM, CDR2 ANQGSEA. The CDR3 contains 13 residues. Trimming took off 4 bases at V and 0 bases at J, with 10 bases between the two ends. Unique molecular identifiers were present in the TCR beta cDNA libraries. The authors obtained about 520,000 cDNA molecules from approximately 0.95 to 9.8 million T cells. MiXCR, applied by TCRdb to the PCR reads, yields one record per CDR3 protein. The data hold some 800,000 distinct CDR3 sequences, with roughly 50% observed a single time. Regarding this clonotype: Its antigen is as yet unknown.

The origin of this receptor is a girl aged 10 to 17 with multiple sclerosis. The chain links TRBV29-1 to TRBJ2-7, with a possible D match to TRBD2 (6 bases). Sequenced: blood. The CDR3 DNA reads as TGCAGCGTTGCAGGGACTTACTCCTACGAGCAGTACTTC. It specifies CSVAGTYSYEQYF.